What follows are 27 T cell receptor beta chains derived from one specimen sequenced in a study of CD8 T cells in Susac syndrome. RNA in amounts of about 0.5 to 1 ug was reverse transcribed with random hexamers. Each CDR3 protein gets one entry after TCRdb re-called the immunoSEQ multiplex PCR reads with MiXCR. The profile covers approximately 210,000 distinct CDR3 sequences, with about 94% appearing a single time and about 0.15% taken by the ten largest. Sequenced sample: CD4+ T cells from PBMCs. The receptors come from a human donor with Susac syndrome.

The CDR3 DNA sequence: TGTGCCAGCAGTAAGGGGGCCTACCAAGAGACCCAGTACTTC. It is translated as CASSKGAYQETQYF. The chain has TRBV6-5 and TRBJ2-5; 7 bases fit TRBD1. The CDR3 loop spans 14 amino acids. The ends lost 5 bases at V and 0 bases at J; junction bases unmatched: 3. CDR1 is MNHEY and CDR2 is SVGAGI in the germline V gene.

This clonotype was recorded once. The chain has TRBV25-1 and TRBJ2-5, with 8 bases identical to TRBD1. Germline V gene data show CDR1 as MGHDK and CDR2 as SYGVNS. This CDR3 contains 14 residues. V lost 9 bases to trimming and J lost 0 bases; unmatched junction nucleotides: 6. CDR3: CASRDRSYQETQYF. The CDR3 DNA follows: TGTGCCAGTAGGGACAGGTCGTACCAAGAGACCCAGTACTTC.

This rearrangement joins TRBV20-1 to TRBJ2-1; D ambiguous. The germline CDR1 and CDR2 sequences are DFQATT and SNEGSKA (reference sequence). This CDR3 has 14 residues. Here the CDR3 DNA reads TGCAGCGCGACTGGGCGGCCTCTTGACAATGAGCAGTTCTTC. Amino acids: CSATGRPLDNEQFF.

The V gene is TRBV4-3, the J gene TRBJ1-1; D gene uncertain. Trimming pared 0 bases from V and 0 bases from J, leaving 11 bases between. Germline CDR1 LGHNA, CDR2 YSLEER. The CDR3 length is 16 residues. The CDR3 coding sequence is TGCGCCAGCAGCCAAGATCCGGAACAATTGAACACTGAAGCTTTCTTT. Encoded protein: CASSQDPEQLNTEAFF.

The J gene is TRBJ2-5, the V gene TRBV6-5; 9 bases agree with TRBD2. CDR3 length: 17 residues. With 2 bases clipped from V and 1 base from J, the junction kept 8 bases outside the gene matches. Germline lookup yields CDR1 MNHEY and CDR2 SVGAGI. The CDR3 sequence is CASSYPLGGGAQETQYF. The DNA of the CDR3 is TGTGCCAGCAGTTACCCCCTGGGCGGGGGGGCCCAAGAGACCCAGTACTTC.

V usage is TRBV2 and J usage is TRBJ2-5; TRBD2 matches 9 bases. CDR3 length equals 16 residues. Germline values: CDR1 SNHLY, CDR2 FYNNEI. V lost 8 bases, J lost 2 bases, and 12 bases stayed unmatched. CDR3 DNA sequence: TGTGCCAGCGATGGTGATGGGGCGGGGGGGCAAGAGACCCAGTACTTC. It yields the protein CASDGDGAGGQETQYF.

The chain combines TRBV20-1 with TRBJ2-5, with D perhaps matching TRBD2 (5 bases). CDR3 size: 12 residues. Germline V gives CDR1 DFQATT, CDR2 SNEGSKA (reference sequence). Trimming removed 8 bases at V and 3 bases at J, with 13 bases between. Here the CDR3 DNA reads TGCAGTCCTAACAACGGGAAAGAGACCCAGTACTTC. Its protein is CSPNNGKETQYF.

The gene calls are TRBV6-2 or TRBV6-3 and TRBJ1-2; D is perhaps TRBD1 (5 bases). The CDR3 spans 14 residues. Germline-derived CDR1 and CDR2 are MNHEY and SVGEGT. Deletions cut 7 bases from V and 0 bases from J, with 12 bases between. As DNA, the CDR3 is TGTGCCAGCAACCGGGACGCAGCTAACTATGGCTACACCTTC. Protein product: CASNRDAANYGYTF.

The chain recombines TRBV24-1 with TRBJ2-5, with 7 bases that match TRBD1. V trimming: 2 bases; J trimming: 5 bases; junction bases outside the gene matches: 13. The CDR3 extends over 17 amino acids. Germline V gives CDR1 KGHDR, CDR2 SFDVKD. The CDR3 region has the DNA TGTGCCACCAGTGATTCCGTCACCCCAGGGGGTTGGGAGACCCAGTACTTC. It codes for CATSDSVTPGGWETQYF.

The chain carries TRBV9 and TRBJ2-1; 9 positions match TRBD2. The V gene's germline CDR1 is SGDLS and CDR2 YYNGEE. V lost 4 bases, J lost 8 bases, and 10 bases stayed unmatched. This CDR3 comprises 15 residues. The CDR3 is CASSPGGGGLDEQFF. The DNA of the CDR3 is TGTGCCAGCAGCCCTGGCGGGGGGGGGCTAGATGAGCAGTTCTTC. The full variable domain, completed using reference TRBV9 and TRBJ2-1, is DSGVTQTPKHLITATGQRVTLRCSPRSGDLSVYWYQQSLDQGLQFLIQYYNGEERAKGNILERFSAQQFPDLHSELNLSSLELGDSALYFCASSPGGGGLDEQFFGPGTRLTVL.

The chain joins TRBV24-1 to TRBJ2-1, with D perhaps TRBD1 (6 bases). The CDR3 is 13 amino acids. V lost 3 bases and J lost 8, with 10 bases in between. The germline V gene has CDR1 KGHDR and CDR2 SFDVKD. In nucleotides, the CDR3 is TGTGCCACCAGTGATCAGGGGTGGGATGAGCAGTTCTTC. Its translation is CATSDQGWDEQFF.

This chain connects TRBV5-1 to TRBJ2-5; no reliable D call. This CDR3 comprises 13 residues. Germline V CDR1 and CDR2: SGHRS, YFSETQ. V gave up 0 bases and J gave up 1 base, with 4 bases separating them. CDR3 protein: CASSLDPQETQYF. CDR3 nucleotide sequence: TGCGCCAGCAGCTTGGACCCCCAAGAGACCCAGTACTTC.

J is TRBJ1-4 and V is TRBV6-6; 7 bases are shared with TRBD1. CDR1 is MNHNY, CDR2 SVGAGI, per germline (reference sequence). The J segment lost 6 bases and the V segment lost 5 bases, leaving 6 bases of the junction unmatched. This CDR3 spans 14 amino acids. In DNA, the CDR3 is TGTGCCAGCAGTAAAGGACAGGAGGATGAAAAACTGTTTTTT. Encoded protein: CASSKGQEDEKLFF.

The chain combines TRBV19 with TRBJ1-2; TRBD1 matches 8 bases. Germline CDR1 is LNHDA and CDR2 is SQIVND (reference sequence). CDR3 size: 17 residues. With 2 bases clipped from V and 6 bases from J, the junction kept 14 bases outside the gene matches. The CDR3 coding sequence is TGTGCCAGTAGTATACCAGGGGGCGTAAAGGCTTCGGATGGCTACACCTTC. Its protein product is CASSIPGGVKASDGYTF.

The chain uses TRBV20-1 and TRBJ1-3; possibly TRBD1 for D (5 bases). Trimming took 4 bases from V and 4 from J, leaving 8 bases between them. CDR1 and CDR2 (germline): DFQATT, SNEGSKA (reference sequence). The CDR3 spans 12 residues. CDR3 loop: CSATGAGNTIYF. In nucleotides, the CDR3 is TGCAGTGCTACCGGGGCAGGAAACACCATATATTTT.

The chain carries TRBV11-3 and TRBJ1-2; D is unclear. Germline CDR1 SGHNT, CDR2 YENEEA. V was clipped by 7 bases and J by 2 bases, with 14 bases between them. CDR3 size: 14 residues. In DNA form, the CDR3 reads TGTGCCAGCACCGGGAAGGGCAGAAACTATGGCTACACCTTC. It yields the protein CASTGKGRNYGYTF.

This chain joins TRBV7-2 and TRBJ2-2; D is undetermined. The CDR3 length is 14 residues. The germline V and J ends were trimmed by 1 base and 3 bases, with 6 bases remaining between them. Germline CDR1 and CDR2: SGHTA and FQGNSA. CDR3 coding DNA: TGTGCCAGCAGCTTAGAGCCCTACACCGGGGAGCTGTTTTTT. Encoded protein: CASSLEPYTGELFF. The variable domain in full, completed from reference TRBV7-2 and TRBJ2-2, reads GAGVSQSPSNKVTEKGKDVELRCDPISGHTALYWYRQSLGQGLEFLIYFQGNSAPDKSGLPSDRFSAERTGGSVSTLTIQRTQQEDSAVYLCASSLEPYTGELFFGEGSRLTVL.

This chain connects TRBV18 to TRBJ1-2; TRBD1 matches 8 bases. The CDR3 is made up of 14 amino acids. Trimming at V came to 3 bases and at J to 2 bases, leaving 2 bases not matched to a gene. Germline V CDR1 and CDR2: KGHSH, LQKENI. The CDR3 loop reads CASSPGQENYGYTF. In DNA form, the CDR3 reads TGTGCCAGCTCACCGGGACAGGAGAACTATGGCTACACCTTC.

CDR3 coding DNA: TGTGCCTGGAGTGGGACAGGGGCGATGGCCTACGAGCAGTACTTC. Translated: CAWSGTGAMAYEQYF. The chain has TRBV30 and TRBJ2-7, with 9 bases fitting TRBD1. This CDR3 has 15 residues. Germline V gene lookup returns CDR1 GTSNPN and CDR2 SVGIG (reference sequence). J lost 2 bases, V lost 1 base, and 6 bases had no gene match.

The chain is built from TRBV7-9 and TRBJ1-5, with TRBD1 as a possible D gene (5 bases). The V gene's germline CDR1 is SEHNR and CDR2 FQNEAQ (reference sequence). The CDR3 runs 15 residues. Trimming shortened V by 6 bases and J by 2 bases, and 14 bases separated the two germline ends. CDR3 in amino acids: CASSRGRVGNQPQHF. The DNA of the CDR3 is TGTGCCAGCAGTCGCGGCAGGGTAGGCAATCAGCCCCAGCATTTT. The whole variable domain, filled in from reference TRBV7-9 and TRBJ1-5, reads DTGVSQNPRHKITKRGQNVTFRCDPISEHNRLYWYRQTLGQGPEFLTYFQNEAQLEKSRLLSDRFSAERPKGSFSTLEIQRTEQGDSAMYLCASSRGRVGNQPQHFGDGTRLSIL.

This sequence joins TRBV7-2 and TRBJ1-2; D is perhaps TRBD1 (5 bases). This CDR3 comprises 13 residues. The ends were cut back, 5 bases at V and 4 bases at J, with 11 bases in the middle. Germline V gives CDR1 SGHTA, CDR2 FQGNSA. The CDR3 loop reads CASSLRESYGYTF. In nucleotides, the CDR3 is TGTGCCAGCAGCCTCAGGGAATCCTATGGCTACACCTTC.

This clonotype was seen just once. The gene calls are TRBV19 and TRBJ1-6, with a weak D call TRBD1 (6 bases). CDR1 and CDR2 (germline): LNHDA, SQIVND (reference sequence). The germline V and J ends were trimmed by 6 bases and 7 bases, with 16 bases remaining between them. CDR3 length: 15 amino acids. The DNA for the CDR3 is TGTGCCAGTAGCCAGCTAGGGACAATAAATTCACCCCTCCACTTT. As protein: CASSQLGTINSPLHF. Filled out from reference TRBV19 and TRBJ1-6, the complete variable domain reads DGGITQSPKYLFRKEGQNVTLSCEQNLNHDAMYWYRQDPGQGLRLIYYSQIVNDFQKGDIAEGYSVSREKKESFPLTVTSAQKNPTAFYLCASSQLGTINSPLHFGNGTRLTVT.

This clonotype was found once. The chain employs TRBV5-1 and TRBJ2-1, with 8 bases lining up with TRBD2. Germline CDR1 is SGHRS and CDR2 is YFSETQ. With V trimmed by 3 bases and J by 4 bases, 12 bases remained unmatched. The CDR3 contains 17 residues. CDR3 sequence reads: CASSSGRGGTPYNEQFF. DNA for the CDR3: TGCGCCAGCAGCTCGGGTCGGGGGGGGACACCATACAATGAGCAGTTCTTC.

This chain links TRBV14 with TRBJ2-5; D call uncertain. Between the trimmed V and J ends, which lost 3 bases and 1 base, there was a span of 9 bases. Germline CDR1 and CDR2: SGHDN and FVKESK. The CDR3 is 14 amino acids. CDR3 nucleotides: TGTGCCAGCAGCCAGGTGGGCCGCCAAGAGACCCAGTACTTC. This encodes CASSQVGRQETQYF.

The chain recombines TRBV27 with TRBJ1-1; 7 bases align to TRBD1. Germline CDR1 reads MNHEY; CDR2 reads SMNVEV (reference sequence). With 6 bases clipped from V and 0 bases from J, the junction kept 7 bases outside the gene matches. CDR3 size: 15 residues. The CDR3 nucleotides read TGTGCCAGCAGCGTTATCCAGGGGGTGAACACTGAAGCTTTCTTT. Residues: CASSVIQGVNTEAFF.

V and J are TRBV10-3 and TRBJ1-3; D may be TRBD1 (5 bases). The ends were cut back, 0 bases at V and 2 bases at J, with 14 bases in the middle. The length of the CDR3 is 17 residues. Germline loops: CDR1 ENHRY, CDR2 SYGVKD. The CDR3: CAISESGTGSAGNTIYF. CDR3 in DNA: TGTGCCATCAGTGAGTCCGGAACAGGTTCGGCTGGAAACACCATATATTTT.

V is TRBV7-2 and J is TRBJ1-4; TRBD1 agrees at 9 bases. Germline assignment: CDR1 SGHTA and CDR2 FQGNSA. This CDR3 is 17 amino acids long. V shed 2 bases, J shed 8 bases, and the junction held 12 bases outside the gene matches. The CDR3 DNA reads as TGTGCCAGCAGCTTAAATTACAGGGGGCCGGTCGGGGAAAAACTGTTTTTT. Translating it yields CASSLNYRGPVGEKLFF.